Each of the 7 T cell receptor beta chains below was sequenced from the same sample in a study of beta chain features in type 1 diabetes. cDNA synthesis used the whole RNA isolate, giving expressed TCRB sequences. Assay used: immunoSEQ multiplex PCR; TCRdb lists only in-frame clones, some missing. Of 600,000 to 700,000 clones listed, 12% are singletons. No antigens are known for them. Study-wide results and caveats: Patients with Type 1 diabetes showed moderately but significantly shorter TCRB CDR3s in all four CD4+ subsets.

Material for sequencing was naive CD4+ T cells from blood. Receptor source: a young man with type 1 diabetes.

The chain combines TRBV14 with TRBJ2-5; 9 nucleotides line up with TRBD2. This CDR3 has 14 amino acids. V shed 5 bases and J 4 bases; nucleotides not matched to a gene: 5. Germline V gene lookup returns CDR1 SGHDN and CDR2 FVKESK. CDR3 DNA: TGTGCCAGCAGCGTAGCGGGGGTTGGAGAGACCCAGTACTTC. This gives the protein CASSVAGVGETQYF.

The chain is built from TRBV4-3 and TRBJ2-3; TRBD2 matches at 7 bases. J was trimmed by 4 bases and V by 0 bases; bases with no gene match: 16. Germline CDR1 LGHNA, CDR2 YSLEER. This CDR3 contains 19 residues. CDR3 bases: TGCGCCAGCAGCCAAGACCCCCCGACCCGACTAGCCCTCCCAGATACGCAGTATTTT. Its translation: CASSQDPPTRLALPDTQYF.

This clone was detected only a few times. The V and J genes are TRBV2 and TRBJ1-5; a possible D gene is TRBD1 (5 bases). The CDR3 spans 14 residues. Germline CDR1 reads SNHLY; CDR2 reads FYNNEI. V shed 3 bases and J shed 5 bases, with 11 bases lying between them. CDR3 DNA sequence: TGTGCCAGCAGTGACGAGCAGGGCTATCAGCCCCAGCATTTT. Protein product: CASSDEQGYQPQHF. Filled out from reference TRBV2 and TRBJ1-5, the complete variable domain reads EPEVTQTPSHQVTQMGQEVILRCVPISNHLYFYWYRQILGQKVEFLVSFYNNEISEKSEIFDDQFSVERPDGSNFTLKIRSTKLEDSAMYFCASSDEQGYQPQHFGDGTRLSIL.

This clone turned up a few times. The chain couples TRBV9 to TRBJ1-2; 7 bases agree with TRBD1. Trimming removed 3 bases from V and 14 bases from J; junction bases left unmatched: 10. The CDR3 totals 12 residues. The germline V gene encodes CDR1 SGDLS and CDR2 YYNGEE. The CDR3 nucleotides read TGTGCCAGCAGCGGCCATGACAGGGTCGGGACCTTC. This gives the protein CASSGHDRVGTF.

The gene calls are TRBV29-1 and TRBJ2-5; 8 bases match TRBD1. The J call is in doubt because the DNA end fits TRBJ2-7 better. Per the germline V gene, CDR1 is SQVTM and CDR2 is ANQGSEA. This CDR3 has 13 amino acids. This CDR3 reads CSVATGVDYEQYF. The DNA of the CDR3 is TGCAGCGTCGCGACAGGGGTAGACTACGAGCAGTACTTC.

This clone occurred a few times. The chain uses TRBV7-9 and TRBJ2-1; D uncertain. Germline V gene sequence: CDR1 SEHNR, CDR2 FQNEAQ (reference sequence). V was trimmed by 5 bases and J by 8 bases, leaving 10 bases between them. The CDR3 extends over 12 amino acids. The CDR3 is CASSPVGHEQFF. As DNA, the CDR3 is TGTGCCAGCAGCCCCGTCGGTCATGAGCAGTTCTTC.

This clone was seen a handful of times. The rearrangement joins TRBV18 to TRBJ2-1; TRBD2 agrees at 10 bases. CDR1 is KGHSH, CDR2 LQKENI, per germline. CDR3 length equals 15 residues. Germline trimming cut 1 base from V and 8 bases from J; bases unmatched to any gene: 5. In nucleotides, the CDR3 is TGTGCCAGCTCACCACTAAGCGGGGGGGCACATGAGCAGTTCTTC. It codes for CASSPLSGGAHEQFF.